This T cell receptor beta chain was sequenced for a study of identical twins. The study's findings and limits: In cord blood, abundant beta clonotypes had fewer insertions; memory showed no trend. Invariant populations such as MAIT and iNKT cells could partly muddle zero-insertion analyses.

TCRdb re-called the 5' RACE reads through MiXCR, storing one row per CDR3 protein. Of about 520,000 distinct CDR3 sequences listed, about 20% are singletons. The CDR3 length is 15 residues. Germline V lookup: CDR1 SGHRS, CDR2 YFSETQ. Trimming removed 4 bases at V and 3 bases at J, with 16 bases between. For this clonotype: Its cognate antigen is unknown.

These data are also associated with another study on T cells expressing NK-cell markers.

This clonotype was obtained from a woman younger than 30 in good health. Sequencing used CD4+ T cells sorted from blood. V usage is TRBV5-1 and J usage is TRBJ1-1; D is unclear. The CDR3 DNA follows: TGCGCCAGCAGCCTCTGGATCCTCGGGGACACTGAAGCTTTCTTT. Its protein is CASSLWILGDTEAFF.